The 32 T cell receptor beta chains reported below all come from one sample, sequenced in a study of blood T cell repertoires in COVID-19. Clones were read by immunoSEQ multiplex PCR, and TCRdb kept only the in-frame ones, dropping some. This table holds under 70,000 clones, about 80% found once. The sequenced sample consisted of peripheral blood. Receptors originate from a human donor in a cohort sampled during active COVID-19.

V gene TRBV28 combines with J gene TRBJ1-1; TRBD1 is a possible D gene (6 bases). V lost 7 bases to trimming and J lost 5 bases, with 14 bases between them. Germline assignment: CDR1 MDHEN and CDR2 SYDVKM. This CDR3 has 13 amino acids. The CDR3 sequence is CASKGGAGTEAFF. The CDR3 DNA sequence: TGTGCCAGCAAAGGGGGGGCAGGGACTGAAGCTTTCTTT.

The rearrangement joins TRBV9 to TRBJ2-1; TRBD1 aligns across 8 bases. CDR1 and CDR2 from the germline V gene are SGDLS and YYNGEE. The V and J ends lost 1 base and 8 bases, in that order; junction bases with no gene match: 14. The CDR3 extends over 17 amino acids. The CDR3 loop is CASSVSPIRTGFDEQFF. The CDR3 DNA is TGTGCCAGCAGCGTATCTCCCATTCGGACAGGGTTCGATGAGCAGTTCTTC.

The gene calls are TRBV28 and TRBJ1-6, with D perhaps TRBD1 (6 bases). The CDR3 is made up of 21 amino acids. Trimming cost V 6 bases and J 0 bases, with 27 bases left between them. CDR1 is MDHEN, CDR2 SYDVKM, per germline. The CDR3 loop reads CASSRRGEGFYMSSYNSPLHF. The CDR3, as DNA: TGTGCCAGCAGCCGAAGGGGGGAGGGCTTTTACATGAGCTCCTATAATTCACCCCTCCACTTT.

The chain couples TRBV2 to TRBJ2-1; D is perhaps TRBD2 (5 bases). Germline V gene sequence: CDR1 SNHLY, CDR2 FYNNEI. The V gene lost 5 bases and the J gene lost 4 bases, with 9 bases spanning the gap. The CDR3 runs 13 residues. The CDR3 coding sequence is TGTGCCAGCAGTTTAGCGTTGTACAATGAGCAGTTCTTC. This gives the protein CASSLALYNEQFF.

The rearrangement uses TRBV28 and TRBJ2-1, with 7 positions matching TRBD2. The junction had 6 bases not matched to a gene; V was cut back by 1 base and J by 0 bases. The CDR3 covers 17 residues. CDR1 MDHEN and CDR2 SYDVKM come from the germline V gene. CDR3 region: CASSLFGRGSSYNEQFF. As DNA, the CDR3 is TGTGCCAGCAGTTTATTTGGGCGGGGGAGCTCCTACAATGAGCAGTTCTTC.

This rearrangement joins TRBV30 to TRBJ1-1, with a possible D match to TRBD1 (6 bases). Germline CDR1 reads GTSNPN; CDR2 reads SVGIG (reference sequence). V dropped 5 bases and J dropped 6 bases, with 16 bases sitting between them. The CDR3 is 13 amino acids. The DNA of the CDR3 is TGTGCCTGGGAGGACAGTACGAGGGCTGAAGCTTTCTTT. Amino acid sequence: CAWEDSTRAEAFF.

V is TRBV27 and J is TRBJ1-3; the D gene is possibly TRBD1 (5 bases). V lost 6 bases and J 2 bases, leaving 14 bases between the germline ends. The CDR3 extends over 15 amino acids. Germline assignment: CDR1 MNHEY and CDR2 SMNVEV (reference sequence). The chain's CDR3 is CASRPAGSAGNTIYF. The CDR3 nucleotides read TGTGCCAGCAGGCCCGCAGGGTCGGCTGGAAACACCATATATTTT.

This rearrangement joins TRBV7-9 to TRBJ1-3; TRBD1 might be the D (6 bases). V was clipped by 5 bases and J by 2 bases, with 7 bases between them. The CDR3 is 13 residues long. The germline gives CDR1 SEHNR, CDR2 FQNEAQ (reference sequence). CDR3 sequence: CASSGQTGNTIYF. The CDR3 region has the DNA TGTGCCAGCAGCGGACAGACTGGAAACACCATATATTTT.

This clone has only one observation. This chain joins TRBV6-5 and TRBJ1-2; no clear D. Looked up from germline, CDR1 is MNHEY and CDR2 is SVGAGI. V lost 5 bases, J lost 4 bases, and 11 bases lay in between. This CDR3 comprises 13 residues. The DNA of the CDR3 is TGTGCCAGCAGTAGAGATCTCACCTATGGCTACACCTTC. As protein: CASSRDLTYGYTF.

This clone occurred a few times. The J gene is TRBJ1-4, the V gene TRBV5-1; 7 bases are shared with TRBD1. Unmatched junction bases numbered 3, after V lost 4 bases and J lost 0 bases. The germline V gene has CDR1 SGHRS and CDR2 YFSETQ. The CDR3 is made up of 15 amino acids. This CDR3 is CASSPGTATNEKLFF. DNA for the CDR3: TGCGCCAGCAGCCCGGGGACAGCAACTAATGAAAAACTGTTTTTT.

The chain is built from TRBV24-1 and TRBJ1-5; maybe TRBD1 (6 bases). CDR3 size: 15 residues. The germline V gene encodes CDR1 KGHDR and CDR2 SFDVKD. V was clipped by 7 bases and J by 6 bases, with 18 bases between them. DNA of the CDR3: TGTGCCACCAGCCCCCGGGGGGGGCGAGGTCAGCCCCAGCATTTT. It codes for CATSPRGGRGQPQHF.

The CDR3 DNA reads TGTGCCAGCTCTCGGGACAGGGACGAAAAACTGTTTTTT. It yields the protein CASSRDRDEKLFF. This chain links TRBV6-5 with TRBJ1-4; TRBD1 aligns across 9 bases. CDR1 is MNHEY, CDR2 SVGAGI, per germline. The CDR3 is made up of 13 amino acids. Trimming at V came to 8 bases and at J to 8 bases, leaving 6 bases not matched to a gene.

The CDR3 here is CASKGRNTEAFF. DNA for the CDR3: TGTGCCAGCAAAGGGAGGAACACTGAAGCTTTCTTT. The chain recombines TRBV25-1 with TRBJ1-1; the D is unclear. CDR3 length: 12 amino acids. In germline, CDR1 is MGHDK, CDR2 SYGVNS. With 7 bases removed from V and 1 base from J, the gap between germline ends came to 7 bases.

The V call is TRBV9, the J call TRBJ1-2; 9 nucleotides match TRBD1. Germline CDR1 reads SGDLS; CDR2 reads YYNGEE. This CDR3 spans 13 amino acids. The trim removed 4 bases at V and 8 bases at J, leaving 6 bases unmatched. The CDR3 DNA reads as TGTGCCAGCAGCACGGGACAGGGAGGCGGCTACACCTTC. This gives the protein CASSTGQGGGYTF.

This clone was seen only once. This chain connects TRBV3-1 (or the pseudogene TRBV3-2) to TRBJ2-7; 9 nucleotides match TRBD1. Looked up from germline, CDR1 is LGHDT and CDR2 is YNNKEL (reference sequence). Trimming cost V 6 bases and J 5 bases; bases outside gene matches: 5. The CDR3 consists of 13 residues. CDR3 sequence: CASRETGGHEQYF. CDR3 coding DNA: TGTGCCAGCAGAGAAACAGGGGGCCACGAGCAGTACTTC.

The chain joins TRBV5-1 to TRBJ2-6, with 7 bases matching TRBD1. The length of the CDR3 is 19 residues. CDR1 and CDR2 (germline): SGHRS, YFSETQ. The junction had 13 bases not matched to a gene; V was cut back by 0 bases and J by 4 bases. CDR3 DNA: TGCGCCAGCAGCTTGGGCACGCACCGCACAGGGGTCGGGGCCAACGTCCTGACTTTC. Its translation: CASSLGTHRTGVGANVLTF. The variable domain in full, with the rest retrieved from reference TRBV5-1 and TRBJ2-6, is KAGVTQTPRYLIKTRGQQVTLSCSPISGHRSVSWYQQTPGQGLQFLFEYFSETQRNKGNFPGRFSGRQFSNSRSEMNVSTLELGDSALYLCASSLGTHRTGVGANVLTFGAGSRLTVL.

The V gene is TRBV6-5, the J gene TRBJ1-1; D is unclear. Trimming removed 5 bases from V and 0 bases from J, with 7 bases in between. Germline CDR1 is MNHEY and CDR2 is SVGAGI. This CDR3 is 13 amino acids long. CDR3 in amino acids: CASSPTVNTEAFF. In DNA form, the CDR3 reads TGTGCCAGCAGTCCAACAGTGAACACTGAAGCTTTCTTT.

V and J are TRBV6-2 or TRBV6-3 and TRBJ2-3; D remains unclear. CDR3 length equals 12 residues. Germline V CDR1 and CDR2: MNHEY, SVGEGT. With 4 bases removed from V and 2 bases from J, the gap between germline ends came to 4 bases. The DNA of the CDR3 is TGTGCCAGCAGTTCACTCACAGATACGCAGTATTTT. Amino acid sequence: CASSSLTDTQYF.

The J gene is TRBJ1-1, the V gene TRBV5-3; possible D gene TRBD1, 5 bases. TRBV5-3 is filed as an ORF, its function uncertain. The CDR3 contains 16 residues. V lost 3 bases and J lost 0, with 15 bases in between. CDR3 residues: CARSWGDGEMNTEAFF. In DNA form, the CDR3 reads TGTGCCAGAAGCTGGGGGGACGGCGAGATGAACACTGAAGCTTTCTTT.

V gene TRBV6-1 combines with J gene TRBJ2-2; TRBD2 aligns across 13 bases. CDR1 MNHNS and CDR2 SASEGT come from the germline V gene. The CDR3 totals 17 residues. Trimming cost V 4 bases and J 0 bases; bases outside gene matches: 2. CDR3 bases: TGTGCCAGCAGTGCCGGGACTAGCGGGACGAACACCGGGGAGCTGTTTTTT. Amino acids: CASSAGTSGTNTGELFF.

The chain is built from TRBV6-2 or TRBV6-3 and TRBJ1-5; TRBD1 aligns across 10 bases. The J segment lost 4 bases and the V segment lost 0 bases, leaving 0 bases of the junction unmatched. From germline, CDR1 is MNHEY and CDR2 SVGEGT. The CDR3 has 15 amino acids. Here the CDR3 DNA reads TGTGCCAGCAGTTACTCGGGACAGGGGAATCAGCCCCAGCATTTT. Residues: CASSYSGQGNQPQHF.

The J gene is TRBJ2-3, the V gene TRBV5-1, with TRBD2 matching 8 bases. V shed 5 bases, J shed 2 bases, and the junction held 7 bases outside the gene matches. Germline V gene sequence: CDR1 SGHRS, CDR2 YFSETQ. The CDR3 runs 15 residues. The CDR3 DNA sequence: TGCGCCAGCAGGGAACTAGCGGTGCCCACAGATACGCAGTATTTT. This sequence encodes CASRELAVPTDTQYF.

This chain joins TRBV4-2 and TRBJ2-7, with D perhaps TRBD1 (6 bases). With 0 bases removed from V and 7 bases from J, the gap between germline ends came to 13 bases. The CDR3 length is 14 residues. CDR1 is LGHNA, CDR2 YNFKEQ, per germline. CDR3 coding DNA: TGTGCCAGCAGCCAAGAGGCAGGGGCCCCAGAGCAGTACTTC. It codes for CASSQEAGAPEQYF.

The chain joins TRBV28 to TRBJ2-7; TRBD2 matches 10 bases. This CDR3 is 15 amino acids long. Germline V gene data show CDR1 as MDHEN and CDR2 as SYDVKM. The V and J ends lost 6 bases and 2 bases, in that order; junction bases with no gene match: 7. CDR3 sequence reads: CASRIGTSATYEQYF. The CDR3, as DNA: TGTGCCAGCAGGATCGGGACTAGCGCCACCTACGAGCAGTACTTC.

The chain links TRBV24-1 to TRBJ2-5; possibly TRBD2 for D (6 bases). The germline V gene has CDR1 KGHDR and CDR2 SFDVKD. The length of the CDR3 is 13 residues. V lost 9 bases and J 1 base, leaving 11 bases between the germline ends. CDR3 nucleotide sequence: TGTGCCACCCGAGGGAGGTTCCAAGAGACCCAGTACTTC. Amino acid sequence: CATRGRFQETQYF.

This rearrangement joins TRBV7-2 to TRBJ2-7; maybe TRBD2 (5 bases). In germline, CDR1 is SGHTA, CDR2 FQGNSA. Trimming pared 5 bases from V and 6 bases from J, leaving 11 bases between. This CDR3 contains 12 residues. The DNA for the CDR3 is TGTGCCAGCAGCCGTGGAGGTGCCGAGCAGTACTTC. Translation: CASSRGGAEQYF.

The genes are TRBV11-2 and TRBJ2-1; 11 bases fit TRBD2. The germline V gene has CDR1 SGHAT and CDR2 FQNNGV. J gave up 5 bases and V 0 bases, and 9 bases lay outside the gene matches. The CDR3 is 18 residues long. The CDR3 sequence is CASSLEGLAAAIDNEQFF. The CDR3 nucleotides are TGTGCCAGCAGCTTAGAGGGACTAGCGGCAGCAATCGACAATGAGCAGTTCTTC.

The chain is built from TRBV7-6 and TRBJ1-5, with TRBD1 matching 8 bases. The CDR3 length is 15 residues. With 6 bases clipped from V and 5 bases from J, the junction kept 9 bases outside the gene matches. Germline V gives CDR1 SGHVS, CDR2 FNYEAQ. In nucleotides, the CDR3 is TGTGCCAGCAGTCGATCTGACAGGGGCGATCAGCCCCAGCATTTT. It encodes CASSRSDRGDQPQHF.

CDR3 sequence (DNA): TGTGCCAGCAGCCAAGATCCCAGCGCCCCTAACACCGGGGAGCTGTTTTTT. Protein product: CASSQDPSAPNTGELFF. The chain couples TRBV3-1 (or the pseudogene TRBV3-2) to TRBJ2-2; D not certain. V was shortened by 0 bases and J by 2 bases, with 13 bases between the two germline ends. The CDR3 has 17 amino acids. The germline CDR1 and CDR2 sequences are LGHDT and YNNKEL (reference sequence).

The chain uses TRBV18 and TRBJ2-3, with D unresolved. The germline CDR1 and CDR2 sequences are KGHSH and LQKENI. V was shortened by 6 bases and J by 10 bases, with 17 bases between the two germline ends. This CDR3 has 13 residues. The CDR3 sequence: CASSPDTIWPQYF. CDR3 DNA sequence: TGTGCCAGCTCCCCAGACACGATTTGGCCGCAGTATTTT. The variable domain in full, with the rest retrieved from reference TRBV18 and TRBJ2-3, is NAGVMQNPRHLVRRRGQEARLRCSPMKGHSHVYWYRQLPEEGLKFMVYLQKENIIDESGMPKERFSAEFPKEGPSILRIQQVVRGDSAAYFCASSPDTIWPQYFGPGTRLTVL.

Ten or more counts support this clone. This chain joins TRBV7-2 and TRBJ2-1, with 9 positions matching TRBD1. This CDR3 contains 15 residues. Trimming removed 6 bases from V and 9 bases from J; junction bases left unmatched: 12. Germline V gives CDR1 SGHTA, CDR2 FQGNSA. This CDR3 is CASRPPGTGRGEQFF. The CDR3 coding sequence is TGTGCCAGCAGACCCCCCGGGACAGGGAGGGGTGAGCAGTTCTTC.

This chain joins TRBV15 and TRBJ2-2, with D tentatively TRBD2 (5 bases). Looked up from germline, CDR1 is LNHNV and CDR2 is YYDKDF (reference sequence). Deletions cut 5 bases from V and 6 bases from J, with 13 bases between. The CDR3 has 14 residues. The DNA of the CDR3 is TGTGCCACCAGCCGACTTTTGGAGGCCGGGGAGCTGTTTTTT. It translates to CATSRLLEAGELFF.